The present entry profiles one T cell receptor (beta chain) with its context. Naive CD8 cells, CD45RO-negative and positively selected for CCR7, excluded terminally differentiated effector memory CD45RA+ cells. TCRdb's table, derived via immunoSEQ multiplex PCR, lists solely in-frame clones and lacks some. This table holds 2 million to 2.5 million clones, about 95% found once. The CDR3 runs to 15 residues. V gave up 3 bases and J gave up 5 bases, with 16 bases separating them. CDR1 and CDR2 from the germline V gene are MRHNA and SNTAGT. The entry originates in a study of shared clonotypes between healthy human individuals.

This sequence was found in a man aged 18-30 years in good health. The genes are TRBV6-4 and TRBJ1-2; no definite D call. The sample taken for sequencing was naive CD8+ T cells sorted from blood. The CDR3 nucleotides read TGTGCCAGCAGTGATGTCCCGGGTTCGCCGTATGGCTACACCTTC. Amino acid sequence: CASSDVPGSPYGYTF.